The clone carrying this T cell receptor beta chain was counted only a few times. The antigen is unknown. The purity of all sorted populations exceeded 95%. The data originate from a study of beta chain features in type 1 diabetes. General study points: Shorter TCRB CDR3s, moderately but significantly so, marked every one of the four CD4+ subsets in Type 1 diabetes patients. The naive, central memory and Treg TCRB repertoires of patients appeared to be more similar to one another than those of healthy donors.

V shed 0 bases and J shed 1 base, with 7 bases lying between them. Germline V lookup: CDR1 SGDLS, CDR2 YYNGEE. This CDR3 region has 15 residues. The study reverse transcribed the entire isolated RNA, so it sequenced expressed TCRB transcripts. Sequencing used immunoSEQ multiplex PCR; TCRdb keeps in-frame clones, though not all of them. The data show under 350,000 clones, 24% seen once. The sequencing input was naive CD4+ T cells from blood. This chain uses TRBV9 with TRBJ2-2; no definite D call. This TCR derives from a woman in her twenties or thirties with type 1 diabetes. CDR3 sequence reads: CASSVEAGNTGELFF. CDR3 sequence (DNA): TGTGCCAGCAGCGTAGAGGCAGGGAACACCGGGGAGCTGTTTTTT.